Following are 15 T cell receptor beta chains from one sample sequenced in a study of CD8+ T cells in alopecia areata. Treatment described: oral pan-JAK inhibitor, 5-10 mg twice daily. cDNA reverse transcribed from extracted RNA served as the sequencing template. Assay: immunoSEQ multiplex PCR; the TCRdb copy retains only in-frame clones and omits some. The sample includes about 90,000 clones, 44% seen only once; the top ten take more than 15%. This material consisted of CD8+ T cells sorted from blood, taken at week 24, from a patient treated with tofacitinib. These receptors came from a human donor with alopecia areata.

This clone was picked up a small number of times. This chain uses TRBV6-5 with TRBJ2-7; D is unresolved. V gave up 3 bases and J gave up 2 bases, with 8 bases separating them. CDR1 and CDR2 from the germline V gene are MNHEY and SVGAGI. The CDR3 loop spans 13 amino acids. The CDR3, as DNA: TGTGCCAGCAGTTATCGGGTGGCCTACGAGCAGTACTTC. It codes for CASSYRVAYEQYF.

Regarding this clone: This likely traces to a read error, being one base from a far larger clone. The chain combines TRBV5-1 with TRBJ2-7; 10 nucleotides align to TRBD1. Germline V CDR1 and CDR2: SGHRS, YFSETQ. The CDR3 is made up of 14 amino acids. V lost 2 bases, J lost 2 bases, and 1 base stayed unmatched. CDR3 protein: CASSFGTGAYEQYF. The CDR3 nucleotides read TGCGCCAGCAGCTTCGGGACAGGGGCCTACGAGCAGTACTTC.

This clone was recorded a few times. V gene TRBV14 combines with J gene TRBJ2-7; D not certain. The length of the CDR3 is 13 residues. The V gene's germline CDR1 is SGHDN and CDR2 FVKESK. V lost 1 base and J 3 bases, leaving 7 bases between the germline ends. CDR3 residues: CASSQVIGYEQYF. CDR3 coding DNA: TGTGCCAGCAGCCAAGTGATCGGCTACGAGCAGTACTTC.

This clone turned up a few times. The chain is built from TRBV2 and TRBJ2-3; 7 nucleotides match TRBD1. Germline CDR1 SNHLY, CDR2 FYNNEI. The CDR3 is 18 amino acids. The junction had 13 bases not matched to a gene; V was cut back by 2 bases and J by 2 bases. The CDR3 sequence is CASSEWSFRGPFTDTQYF. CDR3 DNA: TGTGCCAGCAGTGAATGGTCCTTTAGGGGGCCTTTCACAGATACGCAGTATTTT.

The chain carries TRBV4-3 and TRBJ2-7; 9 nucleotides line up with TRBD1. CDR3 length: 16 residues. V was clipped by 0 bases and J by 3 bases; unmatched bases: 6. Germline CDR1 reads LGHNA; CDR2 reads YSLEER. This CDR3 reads CASSQDAGTGIYEQYF. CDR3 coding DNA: TGCGCCAGCAGCCAAGACGCCGGGACAGGGATCTACGAGCAGTACTTC.

In DNA, the CDR3 is TGTGCCAGCAGCTTAGGGGTTGGCAAAAACATTCAGTACTTC. This gives the protein CASSLGVGKNIQYF. The chain uses TRBV7-2 and TRBJ2-4; D remains ambiguous. This CDR3 comprises 14 residues. Germline CDR1 and CDR2: SGHTA and FQGNSA. V was cut by 1 base and J by 3 bases, with 7 bases left in between.

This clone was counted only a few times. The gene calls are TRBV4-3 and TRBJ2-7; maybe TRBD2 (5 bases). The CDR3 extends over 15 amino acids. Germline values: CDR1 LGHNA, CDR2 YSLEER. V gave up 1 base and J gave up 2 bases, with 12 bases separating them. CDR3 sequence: CASSQVYRGAYEQYF. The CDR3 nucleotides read TGCGCCAGCAGCCAAGTGTACCGGGGAGCCTACGAGCAGTACTTC.

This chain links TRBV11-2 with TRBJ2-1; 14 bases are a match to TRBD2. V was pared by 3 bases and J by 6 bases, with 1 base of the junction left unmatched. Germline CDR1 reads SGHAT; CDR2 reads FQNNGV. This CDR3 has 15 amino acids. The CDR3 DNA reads TGTGCCAGCAGCTTCGGGACTAGCGGGGGCAATGAGCAGTTCTTC. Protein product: CASSFGTSGGNEQFF. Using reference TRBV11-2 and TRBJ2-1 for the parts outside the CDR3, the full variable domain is EAGVAQSPRYKIIEKRQSVAFWCNPISGHATLYWYQQILGQGPKLLIQFQNNGVVDDSQLPKDRFSAERLKGVDSTLKIQPAKLEDSAVYLCASSFGTSGGNEQFFGPGTRLTVL.

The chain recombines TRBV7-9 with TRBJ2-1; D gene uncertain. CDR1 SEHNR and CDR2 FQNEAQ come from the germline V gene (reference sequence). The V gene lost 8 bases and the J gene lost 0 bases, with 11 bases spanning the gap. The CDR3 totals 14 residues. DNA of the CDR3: TGTGCCAGCGGCGATTACGGCTCCTACAATGAGCAGTTCTTC. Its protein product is CASGDYGSYNEQFF.

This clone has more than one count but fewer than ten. For the CDR3, the DNA is TGTGCCAGCAGCGTAGGGGCGGAGATCTACAATGAGCAGTTCTTC. Translated, it gives CASSVGAEIYNEQFF. J is TRBJ2-1 and V is TRBV9; D unresolved. CDR1 and CDR2 from the germline V gene are SGDLS and YYNGEE. The CDR3 totals 15 residues. Trimming took off 0 bases at V and 3 bases at J, with 10 bases between the two ends. The full variable domain, in which reference TRBV9 and TRBJ2-1 provide the parts outside the CDR3, is DSGVTQTPKHLITATGQRVTLRCSPRSGDLSVYWYQQSLDQGLQFLIQYYNGEERAKGNILERFSAQQFPDLHSELNLSSLELGDSALYFCASSVGAEIYNEQFFGPGTRLTVL.

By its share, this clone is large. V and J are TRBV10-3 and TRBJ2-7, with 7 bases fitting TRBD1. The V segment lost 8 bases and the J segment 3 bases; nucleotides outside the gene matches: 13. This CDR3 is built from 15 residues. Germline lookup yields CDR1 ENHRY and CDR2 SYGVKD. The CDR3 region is CAIGTTGESGYEQYF. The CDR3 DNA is TGTGCCATCGGGACCACAGGGGAAAGTGGCTACGAGCAGTACTTC.

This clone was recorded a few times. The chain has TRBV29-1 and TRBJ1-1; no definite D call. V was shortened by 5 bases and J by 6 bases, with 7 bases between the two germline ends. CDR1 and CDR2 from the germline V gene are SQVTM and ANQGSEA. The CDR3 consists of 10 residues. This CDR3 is CSVNIAEAFF. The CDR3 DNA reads TGCAGCGTTAATATTGCTGAAGCTTTCTTT.

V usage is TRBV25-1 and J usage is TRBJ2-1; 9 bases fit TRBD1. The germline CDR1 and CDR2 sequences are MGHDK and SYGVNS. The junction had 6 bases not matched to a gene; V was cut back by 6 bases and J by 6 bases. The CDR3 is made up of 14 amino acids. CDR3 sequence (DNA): TGTGCCAGCAGCCGGAACAGGGGGCCCAATGAGCAGTTCTTC. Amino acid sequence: CASSRNRGPNEQFF. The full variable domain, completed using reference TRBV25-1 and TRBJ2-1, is EADIYQTPRYLVIGTGKKITLECSQTMGHDKMYWYQQDPGMELHLIHYSYGVNSTEKGDLSSESTVSRIRTEHFPLTLESARPSHTSQYLCASSRNRGPNEQFFGPGTRLTVL.

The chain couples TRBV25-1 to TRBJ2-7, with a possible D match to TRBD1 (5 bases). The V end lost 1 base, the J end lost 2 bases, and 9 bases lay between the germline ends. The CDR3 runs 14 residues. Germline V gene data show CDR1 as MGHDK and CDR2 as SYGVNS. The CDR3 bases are TGTGCCAGCAGTGAATCAGGGTTGCCCTACGAGCAGTACTTC. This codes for CASSESGLPYEQYF.

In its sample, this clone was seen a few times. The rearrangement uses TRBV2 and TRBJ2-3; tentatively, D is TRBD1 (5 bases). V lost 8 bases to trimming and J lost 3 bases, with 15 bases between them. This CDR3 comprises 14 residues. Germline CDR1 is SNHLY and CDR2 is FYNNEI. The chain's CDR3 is CASGERGRTDTQYF. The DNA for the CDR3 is TGTGCCAGCGGAGAAAGGGGAAGGACAGATACGCAGTATTTT.